This record concerns one T cell receptor (beta chain) sequence. Its specificity is unknown. Between the mid-2010s and the late 2010s, patients underwent resection in Japan or China. The method was immunoSEQ multiplex PCR; TCRdb's version includes in-frame clones alone and lacks a portion of them. The data contain some 3,700 clones, 75% to 80% of them singletons. This specimen belongs to a study of immune evolution from preneoplasia to lung adenocarcinoma. Study-wide results and limits: Clonality was highest in normal lung, lower in later-stage lesions apparently. Top clone share appeared to fall from AAH through AIS, MIA, adenocarcinoma. Compared with EGFR-mutant or double wild-type lesions, KRAS-mutant nodules were more clonal.

Between the trimmed V and J ends, which lost 5 bases and 13 bases, there was a span of 20 bases. The CDR3 consists of 14 residues. CDR1 and CDR2 from the germline V gene are SGHTA and FQGTGA. The chain links TRBV7-3 to TRBJ2-2; D is tentatively TRBD1 or TRBD2 (5 bases each). The specimen was FFPE minimally invasive lung adenocarcinoma tissue. This TCR was sampled from a person aged 60 to 85 with lung adenocarcinoma. Written as DNA, the CDR3 is TGTGCCAGCAGCGGGGGAACCGGGAACACTAGGCTGTTTTTT. Its translation: CASSGGTGNTRLFF.